The rows below give T cell receptor beta chains drawn from one sample of a study of blood T cell repertoires in COVID-19. Profiled with immunoSEQ multiplex PCR; TCRdb holds only in-frame clones, not every one. The top ten clones hold 15% to 20% of a sample with 50,000 to 65,000 clones, roughly 84% of them seen once. Sequencing input: peripheral blood. The receptor set was obtained from a man aged 55 to 70 with COVID-19, enrolled during active disease. CDR3s include the opening cysteine and the closing phenylalanine or tryptophan. A D gene is named only where the DNA matches it firmly. Size is omitted from some rows. Given values are once, few, many or a class for expanded clones.

d_call: TRBD1; j_call: TRBJ1-2; v_call: TRBV19; clone_size: .; cdr3_nt: TGTGCCAGCGCCCGGGACAGGGGGCCTAGTGGCTACACCTTC; cdr3_aa: CASARDRGPSGYTF
d_call: TRBD2; j_call: TRBJ2-1; v_call: TRBV28; clone_size: few; cdr3_nt: TGTGCCAGCAGGCGGGGGGTGGCGGGCATACGGAATGAGCAGTTCTTC; cdr3_aa: CASRRGVAGIRNEQFF
d_call: TRBD1; j_call: TRBJ1-2; v_call: TRBV19; clone_size: .; cdr3_nt: TGTGCCAGTATGGAGGGGGCCGGGGCCGCGATTTTGTATGGCTACACCTTC; cdr3_aa: CASMEGAGAAILYGYTF
d_call: TRBD2; j_call: TRBJ2-2; v_call: TRBV24-1; clone_size: .; cdr3_nt: TGTGCCACCAGTGATCGCCTAGCGGGAGTAGACACCGGGGAGCTGTTTTTT; cdr3_aa: CATSDRLAGVDTGELFF
d_call: TRBD1; j_call: TRBJ1-1; v_call: TRBV10-2; clone_size: .; cdr3_nt: TGCGCCAGCAGTGAGACAGGGGGAATTGGGACTGAAGCTTTCTTT; cdr3_aa: CASSETGGIGTEAFF
d_call: TRBD1; j_call: TRBJ2-1; v_call: TRBV11-3; clone_size: .; cdr3_nt: TGTGCCAGCAGCGCCCGGACAGGGGATAACAATGAGCAGTTCTTC; cdr3_aa: CASSARTGDNNEQFF
d_call: TRBD1; j_call: TRBJ1-4; v_call: TRBV10-3; clone_size: .; cdr3_nt: TGTGCCATCAGTGAAGGGGACAGACATAATGAAAAACTGTTTTTT; cdr3_aa: CAISEGDRHNEKLFF
d_call: .; j_call: TRBJ2-1; v_call: TRBV3-1/TRBV3-2; clone_size: .; cdr3_nt: TGTGCCAGCAGCCAACTCAATGAGCAGTTCTTC; cdr3_aa: CASSQLNEQFF
d_call: .; j_call: TRBJ2-5; v_call: TRBV6-1; clone_size: .; cdr3_nt: TGTGCCAGCAGTGAAACGACAGTCCAAGAGACCCAGTACTTC; cdr3_aa: CASSETTVQETQYF
d_call: .; j_call: TRBJ1-5; v_call: TRBV28; clone_size: .; cdr3_nt: TGTGCCATTAACAGGGTAAATCAGCCCCAGCATTTT; cdr3_aa: CAINRVNQPQHF
d_call: TRBD1; j_call: TRBJ1-2; v_call: TRBV9; clone_size: .; cdr3_nt: TGTGCCAGCAGCGTTTTGGGACAGGGTAACTATGGCTACACCTTC; cdr3_aa: CASSVLGQGNYGYTF
d_call: .; j_call: TRBJ1-1; v_call: TRBV7-2; clone_size: .; cdr3_nt: TGTGCCAGCAGCTTAGAGCCGGGTTTTCCTGAAGCTTTCTTT; cdr3_aa: CASSLEPGFPEAFF
d_call: TRBD2; j_call: TRBJ2-3; v_call: TRBV7-9; clone_size: .; cdr3_nt: TGTGCCAGCAGCGTAAAGCGGGGGGCTCTCACAGATACGCAGTATTTT; cdr3_aa: CASSVKRGALTDTQYF
d_call: .; j_call: TRBJ1-5; v_call: TRBV10-3; clone_size: once; cdr3_nt: TGTGCCATCAGGGACAGAAATCAGCCCCAGCATTTT; cdr3_aa: CAIRDRNQPQHF
d_call: .; j_call: TRBJ2-4; v_call: TRBV9; clone_size: .; cdr3_nt: TGTGCCAGCAGCGGAGGGGACAGACGGGAGGCCAAAAACATTCAGTACTTC; cdr3_aa: CASSGGDRREAKNIQYF
d_call: .; j_call: TRBJ1-6; v_call: TRBV2; clone_size: once; cdr3_nt: TGTGCCACCCTGGACGGGAGGAGCTCCTATAATTCACCCCTCCACTTT; cdr3_aa: CATLDGRSSYNSPLHF
d_call: TRBD2; j_call: TRBJ2-3; v_call: TRBV7-9; clone_size: once; cdr3_nt: TGTGCCAGCAGCTTCAGCGGGACTAGCACAGATACGCAGTATTTT; cdr3_aa: CASSFSGTSTDTQYF
d_call: .; j_call: TRBJ1-5; v_call: TRBV21-1; clone_size: .; cdr3_nt: TGTGCCAGCAGCAAGGCGTCCGGGAGTCAGCCCCAGCATTTT; cdr3_aa: CASSKASGSQPQHF
d_call: TRBD2; j_call: TRBJ2-5; v_call: TRBV29-1; clone_size: once; cdr3_nt: TGCAGCGTCGCCGGACTAGCACAAGAGACCCAGTACTTC; cdr3_aa: CSVAGLAQETQYF
d_call: .; j_call: TRBJ2-7; v_call: TRBV5-4; clone_size: .; cdr3_nt: TGTGCCAGCAGCTTGGGTGGAGCTTCCTACGAGCAGTACTTC; cdr3_aa: CASSLGGASYEQYF
d_call: .; j_call: TRBJ1-2; v_call: TRBV11-2; clone_size: .; cdr3_nt: TGTGCCAGCAGCCCTGAGCTCGGACAGAGTGGCTACACCTTC; cdr3_aa: CASSPELGQSGYTF
d_call: TRBD1; j_call: TRBJ1-3; v_call: TRBV6-5; clone_size: .; cdr3_nt: TGTGCCAGCAAGCGACAGGGGGCATCGGGAAACACCATATATTTT; cdr3_aa: CASKRQGASGNTIYF